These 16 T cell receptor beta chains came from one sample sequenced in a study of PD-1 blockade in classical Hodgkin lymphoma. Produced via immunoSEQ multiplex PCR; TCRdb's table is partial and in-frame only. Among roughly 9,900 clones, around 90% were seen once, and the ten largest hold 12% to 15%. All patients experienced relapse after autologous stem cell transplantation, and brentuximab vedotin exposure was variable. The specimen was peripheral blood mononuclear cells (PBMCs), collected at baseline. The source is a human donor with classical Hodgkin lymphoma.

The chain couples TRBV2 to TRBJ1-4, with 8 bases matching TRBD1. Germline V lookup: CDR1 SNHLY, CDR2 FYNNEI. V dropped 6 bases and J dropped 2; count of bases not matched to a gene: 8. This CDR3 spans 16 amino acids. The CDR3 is CASRVDRAETNEKLFF. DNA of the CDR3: TGTGCCAGCAGGGTGGACAGGGCGGAGACTAATGAAAAACTGTTTTTT.

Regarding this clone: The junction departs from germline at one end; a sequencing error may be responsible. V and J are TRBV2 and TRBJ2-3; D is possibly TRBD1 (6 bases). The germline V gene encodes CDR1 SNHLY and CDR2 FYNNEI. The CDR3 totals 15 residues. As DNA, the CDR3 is TGTGCCAGCAGCGAAGTGGGGGCGAGGGGAGATACGCAGTATTTT. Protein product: CASSEVGARGDTQYF. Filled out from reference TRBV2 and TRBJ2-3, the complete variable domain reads EPEVTQTPSHQVTQMGQEVILRCVPISNHLYFYWYRQILGQKVEFLVSFYNNEISEKSEIFDDQFSVERPDGSNFTLKIRSTKLEDSAMYFCASSEVGARGDTQYFGPGTRLTVL.

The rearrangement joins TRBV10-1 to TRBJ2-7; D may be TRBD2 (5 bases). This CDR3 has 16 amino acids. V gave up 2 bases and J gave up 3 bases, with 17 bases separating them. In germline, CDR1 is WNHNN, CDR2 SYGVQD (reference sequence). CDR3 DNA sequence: TGCGCCAGCAGTGAGCGATTTACGGGAAATATCTACGAGCAGTACTTC. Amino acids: CASSERFTGNIYEQYF.

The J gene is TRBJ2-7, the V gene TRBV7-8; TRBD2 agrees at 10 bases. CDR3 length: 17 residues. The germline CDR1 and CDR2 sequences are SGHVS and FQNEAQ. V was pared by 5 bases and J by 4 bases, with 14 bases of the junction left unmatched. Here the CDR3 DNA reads TGTGCCAGCAGCCCACTGAGCGGGAGGGCCGTTTTGTACGAGCAGTACTTC. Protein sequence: CASSPLSGRAVLYEQYF.

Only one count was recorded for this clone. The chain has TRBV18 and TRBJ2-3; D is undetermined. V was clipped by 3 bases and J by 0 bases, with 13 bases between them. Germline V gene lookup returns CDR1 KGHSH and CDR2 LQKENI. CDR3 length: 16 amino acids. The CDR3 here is CASSPIREVSTDTQYF. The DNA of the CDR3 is TGTGCCAGCTCACCCATCCGAGAGGTGAGCACAGATACGCAGTATTTT. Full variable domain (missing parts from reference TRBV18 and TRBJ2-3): NAGVMQNPRHLVRRRGQEARLRCSPMKGHSHVYWYRQLPEEGLKFMVYLQKENIIDESGMPKERFSAEFPKEGPSILRIQQVVRGDSAAYFCASSPIREVSTDTQYFGPGTRLTVL.

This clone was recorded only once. The CDR3 reads CASSLGNPGPTYQETQYF. The CDR3 DNA reads TGTGCCAGCAGCTTGGGAAACCCGGGACCCACGTACCAAGAGACCCAGTACTTC. The chain employs TRBV5-5 and TRBJ2-5; D may be TRBD1 or TRBD2 (5 bases each). The V end lost 0 bases, the J end lost 0 bases, and 18 bases lay between the germline ends. The germline V gene encodes CDR1 SGHKS and CDR2 YYEKEE (reference sequence). This CDR3 is built from 18 residues.

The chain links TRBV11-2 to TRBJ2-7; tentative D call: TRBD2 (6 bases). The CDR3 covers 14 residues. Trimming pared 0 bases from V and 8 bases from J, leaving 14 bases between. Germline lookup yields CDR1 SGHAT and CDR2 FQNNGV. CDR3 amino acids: CASSLDRPGGKQYF. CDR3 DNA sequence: TGTGCCAGCAGCTTAGATCGTCCCGGGGGAAAGCAGTACTTC.

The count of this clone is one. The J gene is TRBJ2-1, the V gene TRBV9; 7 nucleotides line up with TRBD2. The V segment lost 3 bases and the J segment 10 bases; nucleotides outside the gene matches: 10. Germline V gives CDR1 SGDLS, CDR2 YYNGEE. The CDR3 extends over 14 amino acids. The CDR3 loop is CASSAGLGRGEQFF. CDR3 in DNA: TGTGCCAGCAGCGCCGGGCTTGGGAGGGGAGAGCAGTTCTTC. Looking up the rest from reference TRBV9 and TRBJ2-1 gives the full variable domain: DSGVTQTPKHLITATGQRVTLRCSPRSGDLSVYWYQQSLDQGLQFLIQYYNGEERAKGNILERFSAQQFPDLHSELNLSSLELGDSALYFCASSAGLGRGEQFFGPGTRLTVL.

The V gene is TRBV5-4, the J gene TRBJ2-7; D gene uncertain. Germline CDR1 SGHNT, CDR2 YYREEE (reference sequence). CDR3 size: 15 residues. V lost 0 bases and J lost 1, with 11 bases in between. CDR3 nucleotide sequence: TGTGCCAGCAGCTTGGCCCAACAGCTTTCCTACGAGCAGTACTTC. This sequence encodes CASSLAQQLSYEQYF.

CDR3 sequence: CASSSGSSQLINYGYTF. DNA of the CDR3: TGTGCCAGCAGCTCTGGGTCTTCACAGCTCATTAACTATGGCTACACCTTC. The rearrangement uses TRBV7-9 and TRBJ1-2; D is undetermined. Germline-derived CDR1 and CDR2 are SEHNR and FQNEAQ (reference sequence). The length of the CDR3 is 17 residues. V was shortened by 4 bases and J by 1 base, with 19 bases between the two germline ends.

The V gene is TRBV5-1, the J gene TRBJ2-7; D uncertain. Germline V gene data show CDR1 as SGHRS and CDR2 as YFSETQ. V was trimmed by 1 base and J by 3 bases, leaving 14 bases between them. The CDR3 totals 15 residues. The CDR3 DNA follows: TGCGCCAGCAGCTTGCTGCAGGAGAGTTTCTACGAGCAGTACTTC. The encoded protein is CASSLLQESFYEQYF.

The CDR3 sequence: CASSSDYLGIQYF. The CDR3 coding sequence is TGCGCCAGCAGCTCGGACTACTTGGGCATTCAGTACTTC. The rearrangement links TRBV5-1 to TRBJ2-4, with D possibly TRBD2 on 6 matching bases. The germline V gene has CDR1 SGHRS and CDR2 YFSETQ. This CDR3 has 13 residues. Between the trimmed V and J ends, which lost 3 bases and 9 bases, there was a span of 13 bases.

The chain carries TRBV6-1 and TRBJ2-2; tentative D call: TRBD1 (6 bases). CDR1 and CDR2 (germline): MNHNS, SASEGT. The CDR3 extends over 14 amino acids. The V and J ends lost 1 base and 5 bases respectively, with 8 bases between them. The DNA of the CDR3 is TGTGCCAGCAGTGAAGGGGGGCCTACCGGGGAGCTGTTTTTT. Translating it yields CASSEGGPTGELFF.

The CDR3 nucleotides read TGTGCCAGCAGCGTAGATGGTAGATTAGCAGGTTCCTACAATGAGCAGTTCTTC. This encodes CASSVDGRLAGSYNEQFF. The chain is built from TRBV9 and TRBJ2-1; the D is unclear. This CDR3 region has 18 residues. The germline V gene encodes CDR1 SGDLS and CDR2 YYNGEE. Trimming shortened V by 0 bases and J by 1 base, and 17 bases separated the two germline ends.

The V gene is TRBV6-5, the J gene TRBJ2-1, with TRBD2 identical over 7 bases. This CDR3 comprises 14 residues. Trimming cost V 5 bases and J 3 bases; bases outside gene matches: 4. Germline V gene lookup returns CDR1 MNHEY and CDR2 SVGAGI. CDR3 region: CASSLSGNYNEQFF. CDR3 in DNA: TGTGCCAGCAGTCTAAGCGGGAACTACAATGAGCAGTTCTTC.

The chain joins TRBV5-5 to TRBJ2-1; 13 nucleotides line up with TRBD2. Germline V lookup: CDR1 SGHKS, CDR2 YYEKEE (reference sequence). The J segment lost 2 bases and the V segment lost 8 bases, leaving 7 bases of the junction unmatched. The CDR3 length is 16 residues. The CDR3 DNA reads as TGTGCCAGTACCCTGGGACTAGCGGGGACCTACAATGAGCAGTTCTTC. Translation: CASTLGLAGTYNEQFF.